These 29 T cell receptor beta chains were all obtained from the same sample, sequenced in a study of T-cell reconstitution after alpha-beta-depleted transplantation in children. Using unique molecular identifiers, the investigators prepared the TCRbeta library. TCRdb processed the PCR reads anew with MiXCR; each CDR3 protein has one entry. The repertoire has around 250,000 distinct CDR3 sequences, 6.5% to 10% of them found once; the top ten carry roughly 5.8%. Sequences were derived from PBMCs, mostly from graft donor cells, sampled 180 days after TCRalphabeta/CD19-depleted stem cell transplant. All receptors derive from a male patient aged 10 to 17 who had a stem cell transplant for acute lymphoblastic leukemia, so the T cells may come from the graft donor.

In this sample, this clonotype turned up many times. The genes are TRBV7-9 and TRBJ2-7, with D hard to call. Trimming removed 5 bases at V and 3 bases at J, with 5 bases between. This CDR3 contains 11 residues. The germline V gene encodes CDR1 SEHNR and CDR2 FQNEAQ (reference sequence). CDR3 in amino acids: CASSRFYEQYF. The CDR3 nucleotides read TGTGCCAGCAGCCGATTCTACGAGCAGTACTTC.

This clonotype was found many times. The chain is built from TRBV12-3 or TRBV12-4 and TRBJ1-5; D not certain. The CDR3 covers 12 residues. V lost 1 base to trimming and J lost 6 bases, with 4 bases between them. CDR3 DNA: TGTGCCAGCAGTTTAGGACCTCAGCCCCAGCATTTT. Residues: CASSLGPQPQHF.

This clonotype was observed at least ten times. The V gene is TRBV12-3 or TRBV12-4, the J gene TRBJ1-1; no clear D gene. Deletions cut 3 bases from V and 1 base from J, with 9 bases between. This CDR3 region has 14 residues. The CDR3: CASSLVGSNTEAFF. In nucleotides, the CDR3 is TGTGCCAGCAGTTTGGTGGGTTCGAACACTGAAGCTTTCTTT.

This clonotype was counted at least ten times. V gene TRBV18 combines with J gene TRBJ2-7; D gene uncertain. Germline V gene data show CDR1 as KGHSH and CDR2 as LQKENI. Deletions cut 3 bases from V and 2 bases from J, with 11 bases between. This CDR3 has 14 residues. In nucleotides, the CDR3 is TGTGCCAGCTCACCGGCAGGCAGACCCTACGAGCAGTACTTC. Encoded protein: CASSPAGRPYEQYF.

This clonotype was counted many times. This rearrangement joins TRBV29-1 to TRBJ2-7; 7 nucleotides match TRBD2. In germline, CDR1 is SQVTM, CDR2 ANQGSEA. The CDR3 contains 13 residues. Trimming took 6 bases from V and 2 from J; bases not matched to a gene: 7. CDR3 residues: CSVDSGAPYEQYF. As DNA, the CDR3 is TGCAGCGTCGACAGCGGGGCTCCCTACGAGCAGTACTTC.

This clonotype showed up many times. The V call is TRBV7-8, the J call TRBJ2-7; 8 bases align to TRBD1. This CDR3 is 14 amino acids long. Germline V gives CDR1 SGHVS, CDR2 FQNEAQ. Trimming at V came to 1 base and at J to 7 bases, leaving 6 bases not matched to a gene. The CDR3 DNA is TGTGCCAGCAGCTTAGGGGGACAGGCTAGGGAGCAGTACTTC. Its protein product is CASSLGGQAREQYF.

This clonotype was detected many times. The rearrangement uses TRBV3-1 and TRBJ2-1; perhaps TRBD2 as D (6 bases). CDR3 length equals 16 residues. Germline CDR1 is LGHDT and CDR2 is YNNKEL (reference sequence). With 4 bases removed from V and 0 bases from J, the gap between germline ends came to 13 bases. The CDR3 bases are TGTGCCAGCAGCCCAAGTTTGGGGGGCTCCTACAATGAGCAGTTCTTC. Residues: CASSPSLGGSYNEQFF.

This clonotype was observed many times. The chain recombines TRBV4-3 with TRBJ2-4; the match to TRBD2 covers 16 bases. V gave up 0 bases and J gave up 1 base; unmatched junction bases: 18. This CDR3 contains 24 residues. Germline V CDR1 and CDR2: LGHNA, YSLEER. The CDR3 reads CASSQERDRVLGLAGGEAKNIQYF. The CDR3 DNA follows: TGCGCCAGCAGCCAAGAAAGGGACAGGGTTTTGGGACTAGCGGGAGGGGAGGCCAAAAACATTCAGTACTTC.

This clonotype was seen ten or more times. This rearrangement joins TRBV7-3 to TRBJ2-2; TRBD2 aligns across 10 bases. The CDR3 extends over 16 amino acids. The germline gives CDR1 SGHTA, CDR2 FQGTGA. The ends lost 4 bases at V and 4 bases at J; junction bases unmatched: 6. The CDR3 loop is CASSSGSSGSTGELFF. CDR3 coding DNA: TGTGCCAGCAGCTCAGGGTCTAGCGGGAGCACCGGGGAGCTGTTTTTT.

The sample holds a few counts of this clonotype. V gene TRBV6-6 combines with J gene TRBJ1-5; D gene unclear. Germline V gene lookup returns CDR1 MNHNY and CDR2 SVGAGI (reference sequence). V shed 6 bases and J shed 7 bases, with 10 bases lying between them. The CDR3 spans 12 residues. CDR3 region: CASSLFEQPQHF. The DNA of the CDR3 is TGTGCCAGCAGCCTCTTTGAACAGCCCCAGCATTTT.

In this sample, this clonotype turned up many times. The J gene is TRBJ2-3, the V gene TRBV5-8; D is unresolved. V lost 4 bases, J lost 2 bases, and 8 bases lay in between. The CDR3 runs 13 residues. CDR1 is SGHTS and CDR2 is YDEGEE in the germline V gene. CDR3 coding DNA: TGTGCCAGCAGCAAGGAATTCACAGATACGCAGTATTTT. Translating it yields CASSKEFTDTQYF.

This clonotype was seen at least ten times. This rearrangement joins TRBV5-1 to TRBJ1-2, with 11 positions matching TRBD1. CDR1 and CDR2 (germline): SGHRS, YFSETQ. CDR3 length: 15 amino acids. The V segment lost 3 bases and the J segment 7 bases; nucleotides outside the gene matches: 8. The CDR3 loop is CASSSGGDRGCGYTF. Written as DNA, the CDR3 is TGCGCCAGCAGCTCCGGTGGGGACAGGGGGTGTGGCTACACCTTC.

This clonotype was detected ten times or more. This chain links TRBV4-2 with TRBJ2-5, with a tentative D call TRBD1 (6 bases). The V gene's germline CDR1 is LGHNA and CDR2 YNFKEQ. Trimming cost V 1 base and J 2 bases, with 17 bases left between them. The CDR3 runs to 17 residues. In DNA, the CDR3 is TGTGCCAGCAGCCAAGTCCCACAGGGTGACTCACAAGAGACCCAGTACTTC. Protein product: CASSQVPQGDSQETQYF.

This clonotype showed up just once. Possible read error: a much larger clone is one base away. CDR3 DNA sequence: TGTGCCAGCCAGACAGGCGCGATCACCGGGGAGCTGTTTTTT. Amino acids: CASQTGAITGELFF. The chain recombines TRBV19 with TRBJ2-2, with D possibly TRBD1 on 6 matching bases. The V end was cut by 9 bases, the J end by 4 bases, with 15 bases between. The length of the CDR3 is 14 residues. Germline V gene sequence: CDR1 LNHDA, CDR2 SQIVND (reference sequence).

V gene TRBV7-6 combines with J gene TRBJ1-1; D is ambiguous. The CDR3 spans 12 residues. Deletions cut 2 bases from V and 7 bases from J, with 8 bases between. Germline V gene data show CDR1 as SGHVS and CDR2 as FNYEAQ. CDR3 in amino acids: CASSLSGLEAFF. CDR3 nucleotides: TGTGCCAGCAGCTTATCAGGCCTTGAAGCTTTCTTT.

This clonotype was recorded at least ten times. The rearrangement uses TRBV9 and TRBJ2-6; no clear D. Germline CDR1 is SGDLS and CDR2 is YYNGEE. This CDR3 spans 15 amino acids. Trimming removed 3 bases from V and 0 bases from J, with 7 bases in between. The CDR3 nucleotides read TGTGCCAGCAGCGCTCATCACTCTGGGGCCAACGTCCTGACTTTC. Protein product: CASSAHHSGANVLTF.

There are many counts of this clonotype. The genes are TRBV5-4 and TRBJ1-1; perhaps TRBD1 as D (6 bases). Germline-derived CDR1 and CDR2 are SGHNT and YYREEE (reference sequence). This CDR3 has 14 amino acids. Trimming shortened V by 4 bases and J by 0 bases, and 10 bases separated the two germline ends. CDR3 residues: CASSAGHMNTEAFF. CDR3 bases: TGTGCCAGCAGCGCGGGACATATGAACACTGAAGCTTTCTTT.

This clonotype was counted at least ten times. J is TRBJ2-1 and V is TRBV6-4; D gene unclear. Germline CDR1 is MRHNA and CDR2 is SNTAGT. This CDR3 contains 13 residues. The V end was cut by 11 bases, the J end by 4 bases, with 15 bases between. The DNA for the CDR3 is TGTGCCGGAACTGAGCAGAAATACAATGAGCAGTTCTTC. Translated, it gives CAGTEQKYNEQFF.

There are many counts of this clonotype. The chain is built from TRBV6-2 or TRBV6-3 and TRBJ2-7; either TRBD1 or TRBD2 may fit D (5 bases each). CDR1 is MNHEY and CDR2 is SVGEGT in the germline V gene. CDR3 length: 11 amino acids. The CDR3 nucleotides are TGTGTCTCGGGGACCCCGGGGGAGCAGTACTTC. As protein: CVSGTPGEQYF.

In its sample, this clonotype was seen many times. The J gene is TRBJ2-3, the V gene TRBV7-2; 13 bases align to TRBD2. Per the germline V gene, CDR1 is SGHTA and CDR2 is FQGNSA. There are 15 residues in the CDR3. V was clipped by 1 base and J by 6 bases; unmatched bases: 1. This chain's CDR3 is CASSLEGLAGDTQYF. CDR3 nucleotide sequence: TGTGCCAGCAGCTTAGAGGGACTAGCGGGGGATACGCAGTATTTT. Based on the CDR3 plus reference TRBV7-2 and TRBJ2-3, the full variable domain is GAGVSQSPSNKVTEKGKDVELRCDPISGHTALYWYRQSLGQGLEFLIYFQGNSAPDKSGLPSDRFSAERTGGSVSTLTIQRTQQEDSAVYLCASSLEGLAGDTQYFGPGTRLTVL.

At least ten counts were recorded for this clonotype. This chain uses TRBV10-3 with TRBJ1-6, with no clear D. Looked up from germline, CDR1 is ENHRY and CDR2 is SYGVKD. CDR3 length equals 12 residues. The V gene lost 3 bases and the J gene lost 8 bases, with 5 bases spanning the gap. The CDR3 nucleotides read TGTGCCATCAGTGAAACGGATTCACCCCTCCACTTT. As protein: CAISETDSPLHF.

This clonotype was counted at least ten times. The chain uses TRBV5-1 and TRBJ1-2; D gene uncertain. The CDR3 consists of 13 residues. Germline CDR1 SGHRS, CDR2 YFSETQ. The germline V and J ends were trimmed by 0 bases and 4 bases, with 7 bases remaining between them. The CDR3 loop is CASSLDRSYGYTF. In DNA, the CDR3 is TGCGCCAGCAGCTTGGACAGATCCTATGGCTACACCTTC.

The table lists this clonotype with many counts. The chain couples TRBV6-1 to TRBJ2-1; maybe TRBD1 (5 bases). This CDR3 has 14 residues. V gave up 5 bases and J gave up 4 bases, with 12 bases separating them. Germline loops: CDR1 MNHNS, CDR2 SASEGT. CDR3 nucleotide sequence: TGTGCCAGCAGTCCCGGACAACTATACAATGAGCAGTTCTTC. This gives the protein CASSPGQLYNEQFF.

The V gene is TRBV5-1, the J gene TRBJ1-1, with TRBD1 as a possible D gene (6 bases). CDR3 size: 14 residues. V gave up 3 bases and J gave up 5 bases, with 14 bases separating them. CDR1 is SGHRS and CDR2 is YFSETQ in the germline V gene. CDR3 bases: TGCGCCAGCAGCTCGGCGGGACACGGGACTGAAGCTTTCTTT. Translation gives CASSSAGHGTEAFF.

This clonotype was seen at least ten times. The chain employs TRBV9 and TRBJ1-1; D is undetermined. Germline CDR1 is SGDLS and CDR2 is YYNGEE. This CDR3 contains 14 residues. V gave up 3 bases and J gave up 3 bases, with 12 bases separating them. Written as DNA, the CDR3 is TGTGCCAGCAGCGGGGAGGCCCAGGACACTGAAGCTTTCTTT. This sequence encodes CASSGEAQDTEAFF.

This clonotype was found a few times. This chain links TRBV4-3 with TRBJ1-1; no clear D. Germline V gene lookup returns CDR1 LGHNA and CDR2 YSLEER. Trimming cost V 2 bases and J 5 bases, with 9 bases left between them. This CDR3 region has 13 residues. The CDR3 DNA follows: TGCGCCAGCAGCCAATGGAGGGAGACTGAAGCTTTCTTT. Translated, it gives CASSQWRETEAFF.

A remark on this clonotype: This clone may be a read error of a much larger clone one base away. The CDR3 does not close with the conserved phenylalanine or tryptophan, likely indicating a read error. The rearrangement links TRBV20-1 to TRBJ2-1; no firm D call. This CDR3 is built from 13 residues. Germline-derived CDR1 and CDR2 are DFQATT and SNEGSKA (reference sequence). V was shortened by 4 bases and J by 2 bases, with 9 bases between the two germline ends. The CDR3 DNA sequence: TGCAGTGCTACCATGGCCCCCTACAATGAGCAGTTCTTG. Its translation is CSATMAPYNEQFL.

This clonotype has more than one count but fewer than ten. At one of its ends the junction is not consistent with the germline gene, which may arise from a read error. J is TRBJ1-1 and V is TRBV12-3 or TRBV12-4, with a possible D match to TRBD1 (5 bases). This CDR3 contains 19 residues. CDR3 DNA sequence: TGTACCAGCAGCAATACCCGACCCACTCCGGGGCCCGGTTACACTGAAGCTTTCTTT. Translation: CTSSNTRPTPGPGYTEAFF.

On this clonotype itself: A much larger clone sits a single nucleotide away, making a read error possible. The CDR3 loop reads CASALVARDGELFF. The CDR3, as DNA: TGTGCCAGTGCACTAGTGGCCCGAGACGGGGAGCTGTTTTTT. The rearrangement links TRBV19 to TRBJ2-2, with D maybe TRBD2 (5 bases). The CDR3 is 14 residues long. V gave up 8 bases and J gave up 7 bases, with 17 bases separating them. Germline CDR1 and CDR2: LNHDA and SQIVND (reference sequence).